Given below is one T cell receptor beta chain in context. The donors' regimen was nivolumab, ipilimumab, aspirin, low-dose cyclophosphamide and low-dose radiotherapy. TRAV- and TRBV-specific primers primed first-strand cDNA, covering alpha and beta chains. The PCR that amplified TCRs ran for around 20 cycles, relying on a constant-region primer and a V-primer adapter. TCRdb reanalysed the reads using MiXCR and keeps one entry per CDR3 protein. This table holds approximately 11,000 distinct CDR3 sequences, 65% found once. The entry originates in a study of low-dose radiotherapy and immunotherapy resistance in tumors. About the research overall: Cohort 1 received 0.5 Gy per fraction every 2 weeks, totaling 6.5 Gy. 1 Gy per fraction was delivered to Cohort 2 every two weeks, for 13 Gy total over 26 weeks.

The sequence derives from a human donor with advanced metastatic prostate, ovarian, gallbladder or colorectal cancer (not recorded which). This table probably holds off-target reads from a library built for another chain.

The CDR3 nucleotides are TGTGCCAGCAGCTTAACCGGGGATCAGCCCCAGCATTTT. This encodes CASSLTGDQPQHF. The chain couples TRBV7-2 to TRBJ1-5; unclear D gene. The V gene lost 2 bases and the J gene lost 5 bases, with 7 bases spanning the gap. The CDR3 is 13 residues long. The germline gives CDR1 SGHTA, CDR2 FQGNSA.